The source of this T cell receptor (beta chain) is a study of CD8 T cells in ankylosing spondylitis. Whole-study findings and limits: A TCR beta motif made of fewer than ten highly homologous variants seemed typical of ankylosing spondylitis blood.

CDR1 is SGDLS, CDR2 YYNGEE, per germline. The CDR3 contains 12 residues. Trimming took 5 bases from V and 5 from J; bases not matched to a gene: 4. This clonotype was counted at least ten times. What it binds is unknown. TCRdb redid the calling of the 5' RACE reads with MiXCR, one entry per CDR3 protein. The sample records 200,000 to 250,000 distinct CDR3 sequences, about 10% being singletons. The J gene is TRBJ2-7, the V gene TRBV9, with 7 bases aligning to TRBD1. The receptor was isolated from a male donor with ankylosing spondylitis or in good health (not recorded which). The source material was blood, either unsorted or a sorted T cell fraction (not recorded which). CDR3 in amino acids: CASSETGNEQYF. The CDR3 DNA reads as TGTGCCAGCAGTGAGACAGGGAACGAGCAGTACTTC. Using reference TRBV9 and TRBJ2-7 for the parts outside the CDR3, the full variable domain is DSGVTQTPKHLITATGQRVTLRCSPRSGDLSVYWYQQSLDQGLQFLIQYYNGEERAKGNILERFSAQQFPDLHSELNLSSLELGDSALYFCASSETGNEQYFGPGTRLTVT.